Below are 14 T cell receptor beta chains sequenced from a single sample in a study of blood T cell repertoires in COVID-19. Sequencing was performed with immunoSEQ multiplex PCR; in TCRdb, only in-frame clones are kept and a portion is missing. The sample yields about 75,000 clones, approximately 79% seen once. Sequencing was performed on peripheral blood. These receptors all come from a woman of 80 years or more with active or convalescent COVID-19.

The V call is TRBV19, the J call TRBJ2-1; 8 bases match TRBD1. With 3 bases clipped from V and 3 bases from J, the junction kept 4 bases outside the gene matches. Germline CDR1 LNHDA, CDR2 SQIVND (reference sequence). CDR3 length: 15 amino acids. The CDR3 nucleotides read TGTGCCAGTAGTATGAGGGACAGGAGCTACAATGAGCAGTTCTTC. Its protein is CASSMRDRSYNEQFF. Full variable domain (outside the CDR3, taken from reference TRBV19 and TRBJ2-1): DGGITQSPKYLFRKEGQNVTLSCEQNLNHDAMYWYRQDPGQGLRLIYYSQIVNDFQKGDIAEGYSVSREKKESFPLTVTSAQKNPTAFYLCASSMRDRSYNEQFFGPGTRLTVL.

The rearrangement joins TRBV24-1 to TRBJ2-1, with a possible D match to TRBD1 (6 bases). The CDR3 length is 15 residues. Trimming cost V 8 bases and J 4 bases, with 17 bases left between them. CDR1 and CDR2 from the germline V gene are KGHDR and SFDVKD. The CDR3 coding sequence is TGTGCCACCAAAACCGACAGGTGGGATTACAATGAGCAGTTCTTC. This encodes CATKTDRWDYNEQFF.

This clone was seen a single time. The V call is TRBV18, the J call TRBJ2-4, with 9 bases fitting TRBD1. Germline CDR1 is KGHSH and CDR2 is LQKENI. With V trimmed by 4 bases and J by 1 base, 8 bases remained unmatched. The length of the CDR3 is 17 residues. CDR3 DNA sequence: TGTGCCAGCTCACTACCCTTAGGACAGGGGGCCAAAAACATTCAGTACTTC. Translated: CASSLPLGQGAKNIQYF. The variable domain in full, completed from reference TRBV18 and TRBJ2-4, reads NAGVMQNPRHLVRRRGQEARLRCSPMKGHSHVYWYRQLPEEGLKFMVYLQKENIIDESGMPKERFSAEFPKEGPSILRIQQVVRGDSAAYFCASSLPLGQGAKNIQYFGAGTRLSVL.

This clone has a single count. The V gene is TRBV7-9, the J gene TRBJ2-4; D is perhaps TRBD1 (6 bases). CDR3 length equals 14 residues. In germline, CDR1 is SEHNR, CDR2 FQNEAQ (reference sequence). The V and J ends lost 8 bases and 2 bases respectively, with 13 bases between them. The DNA for the CDR3 is TGTGCCAGCGACAACCGGGACACCAAAAACATTCAGTACTTC. Amino acid sequence: CASDNRDTKNIQYF.

This clone occurred once. V and J are TRBV30 and TRBJ2-1, with 9 positions matching TRBD2. The ends lost 1 base at V and 4 bases at J; junction bases unmatched: 8. The CDR3 totals 16 residues. In germline, CDR1 is GTSNPN, CDR2 SVGIG (reference sequence). The CDR3 coding sequence is TGTGCCTGGAGTGCCCAACCGACTAGCGGATACAATGAGCAGTTCTTC. Translating it yields CAWSAQPTSGYNEQFF.

This chain connects TRBV2 to TRBJ2-5; 10 positions agree with TRBD1. Losses at the gene ends were 7 bases for V and 5 bases for J; bases not matched to a gene: 10. The germline CDR1 and CDR2 sequences are SNHLY and FYNNEI. This CDR3 has 15 residues. CDR3 sequence reads: CASNRQGAPRETQYF. CDR3 sequence (DNA): TGTGCCAGCAATCGACAGGGGGCCCCACGGGAGACCCAGTACTTC.

The chain has TRBV19 and TRBJ2-5; no firm D call. Deletions cut 5 bases from V and 5 bases from J, with 15 bases between. The CDR3 sequence is 14 residues long. Germline-derived CDR1 and CDR2 are LNHDA and SQIVND (reference sequence). The CDR3 sequence: CASSGREQSETQYF. CDR3 coding DNA: TGTGCCAGTAGTGGGCGAGAGCAGTCCGAGACCCAGTACTTC.

The rearrangement links TRBV3-1 (or the pseudogene TRBV3-2) to TRBJ2-7; a weak D match, TRBD1 (6 bases). Germline V gene data show CDR1 as LGHDT and CDR2 as YNNKEL (reference sequence). The CDR3 has 15 residues. Trimming stripped 8 bases from V and 3 bases from J, with 20 bases between. The CDR3 loop reads CASEITKGQHYEQYF. The CDR3 DNA sequence: TGTGCCAGCGAAATAACTAAGGGACAACACTACGAGCAGTACTTC.

The gene calls are TRBV6-6 and TRBJ2-2, with TRBD1 identical over 9 bases. J gave up 5 bases and V 5 bases, and 9 bases lay outside the gene matches. Germline CDR1 reads MNHNY; CDR2 reads SVGAGI (reference sequence). The CDR3 is 16 residues long. CDR3 DNA: TGTGCCAGCAGTCCCGGAGGGACAGGGCAGACCGGGGAGCTGTTTTTT. Residues: CASSPGGTGQTGELFF.

This chain connects TRBV14 to TRBJ2-6; weak D call: TRBD1 (6 bases). The CDR3 covers 18 residues. Trimming left V 0 bases short and J 5 bases short, with 17 bases between. Germline-derived CDR1 and CDR2 are SGHDN and FVKESK. The DNA of the CDR3 is TGTGCCAGCAGCCAAGAAGAGAGGGGGAGTGTCTGGGCCAACGTCCTGACTTTC. The encoded protein is CASSQEERGSVWANVLTF.

The chain carries TRBV4-3 and TRBJ2-1; TRBD2 might be the D (6 bases). The CDR3 contains 17 residues. V lost 3 bases to trimming and J lost 7 bases, with 22 bases between them. Per germline, CDR1 LGHNA and CDR2 YSLEER. The CDR3, as DNA: TGCGCCAGCAGCCAGCGATATCTAGGAGCGGGTAGGAATGAGCAGTTCTTC. This translates into CASSQRYLGAGRNEQFF.

The V call is TRBV20-1, the J call TRBJ1-2; the D is unclear. The CDR3 contains 14 residues. Germline-derived CDR1 and CDR2 are DFQATT and SNEGSKA (reference sequence). V lost 3 bases, J lost 4 bases, and 15 bases lay in between. CDR3 sequence: CSASSIVSIYGYTF. The CDR3 DNA sequence: TGCAGTGCTAGTTCGATAGTTTCAATCTATGGCTACACCTTC.

V usage is TRBV19 and J usage is TRBJ2-4; 12 bases line up with TRBD2. V was clipped by 5 bases and J by 3 bases; unmatched bases: 5. The CDR3 has 16 residues. Germline CDR1 LNHDA, CDR2 SQIVND (reference sequence). The CDR3 DNA follows: TGTGCCAGTAGTCCCGGACTAGCGGGGAACAAAAACATTCAGTACTTC. Translating it yields CASSPGLAGNKNIQYF.

The chain carries TRBV4-3 and TRBJ2-1, with 8 bases identical to TRBD2. V shed 0 bases, J shed 7 bases, and the junction held 23 bases outside the gene matches. The CDR3 is 21 amino acids. Germline V gene sequence: CDR1 LGHNA, CDR2 YSLEER. The CDR3: CASSQEILSERGKSLRNEQFF. CDR3 bases: TGCGCCAGCAGCCAAGAGATTTTATCGGAGCGGGGGAAGTCCCTTAGGAATGAGCAGTTCTTC.